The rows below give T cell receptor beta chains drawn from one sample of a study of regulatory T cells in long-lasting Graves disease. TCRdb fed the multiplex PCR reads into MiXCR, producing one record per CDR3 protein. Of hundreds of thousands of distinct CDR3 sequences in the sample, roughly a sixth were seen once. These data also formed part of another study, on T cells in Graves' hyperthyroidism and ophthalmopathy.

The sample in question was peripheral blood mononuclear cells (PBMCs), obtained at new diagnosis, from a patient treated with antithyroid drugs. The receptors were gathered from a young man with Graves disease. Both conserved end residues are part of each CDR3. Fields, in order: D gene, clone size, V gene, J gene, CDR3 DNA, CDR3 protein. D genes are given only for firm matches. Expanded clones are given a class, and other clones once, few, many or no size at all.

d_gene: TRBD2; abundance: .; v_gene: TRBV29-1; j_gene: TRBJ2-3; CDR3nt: TGCAGCGTTGCTTTAGCGGGAGGGGAGACAGATACGCAGTATTTT; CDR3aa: CSVALAGGETDTQYF
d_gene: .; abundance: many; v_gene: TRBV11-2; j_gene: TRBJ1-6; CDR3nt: TGTGCCAGCAGCTTCGGAAATTCACCCCTCCACTTT; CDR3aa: CASSFGNSPLHF
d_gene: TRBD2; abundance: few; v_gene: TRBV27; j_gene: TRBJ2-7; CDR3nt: TGTGCCAGCAGTTCGACACATAGCGGGTTATCCTACGAGCAGTACTTC; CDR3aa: CASSSTHSGLSYEQYF
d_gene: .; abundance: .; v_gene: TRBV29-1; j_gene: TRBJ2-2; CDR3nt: TGCAGCCCGCGGACCCTCCACACCGGGGAGCTGTTTTTT; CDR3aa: CSPRTLHTGELFF
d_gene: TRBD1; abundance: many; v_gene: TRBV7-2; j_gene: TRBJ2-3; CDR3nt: TGTGCCAGCAGCTTAGAAGGGACAGGGGTGAGGGCGCAGTATTTT; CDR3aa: CASSLEGTGVRAQYF
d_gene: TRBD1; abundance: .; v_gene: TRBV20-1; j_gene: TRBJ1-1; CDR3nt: TGCAGTGCTAGTGGGCGACAGGGTCCTTCCCCTGAAGCTTTCTTT; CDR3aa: CSASGRQGPSPEAFF
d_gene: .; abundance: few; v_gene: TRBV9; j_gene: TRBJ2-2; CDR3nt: TGTGCCAGCAGCGGAAACACCGGGGAGCTGTTTTTT; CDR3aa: CASSGNTGELFF
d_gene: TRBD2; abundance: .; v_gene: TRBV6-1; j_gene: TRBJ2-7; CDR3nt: TGTGCCAGCTCTGGACTAGCGGGGTACGAGCAGTACTTC; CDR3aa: CASSGLAGYEQYF
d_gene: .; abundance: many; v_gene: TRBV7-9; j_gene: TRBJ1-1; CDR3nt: TGTGCCAGCAGCGAGAGGGTCCTTCAGGTGGGCACTGAAGCTTTCTTT; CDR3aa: CASSERVLQVGTEAFF
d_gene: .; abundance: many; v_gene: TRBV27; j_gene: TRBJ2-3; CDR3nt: TGTGCCAGCAGTCTATCACAGGGCACAGATACGCAGTATTTT; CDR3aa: CASSLSQGTDTQYF
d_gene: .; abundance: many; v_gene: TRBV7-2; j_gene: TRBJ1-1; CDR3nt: TGTGCCAGCAGCTTAAGTTTCAGGAACACTGAAGCTTTCTTT; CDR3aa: CASSLSFRNTEAFF
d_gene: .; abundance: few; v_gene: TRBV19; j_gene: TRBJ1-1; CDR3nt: TGTGCCAGTTGGGAGAACACTGAAGCTTTCTTT; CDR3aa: CASWENTEAFF
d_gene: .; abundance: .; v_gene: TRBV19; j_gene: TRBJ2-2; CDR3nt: TGTGCCAGTAGTCAGACAGTTACGAACACCGGGGAGCTGTTTTTT; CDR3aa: CASSQTVTNTGELFF
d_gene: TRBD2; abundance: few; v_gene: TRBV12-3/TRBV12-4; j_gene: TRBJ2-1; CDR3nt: TGTGCCAGCAGTTTCACAGCGGGAGGGTTCAATGAGCAGTTCTTC; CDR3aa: CASSFTAGGFNEQFF
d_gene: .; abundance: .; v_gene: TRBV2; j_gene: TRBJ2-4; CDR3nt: TGTGCCAGCAGGGTTCAGGGGAAGAGGTCGAACATTCAGTACTTC; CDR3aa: CASRVQGKRSNIQYF
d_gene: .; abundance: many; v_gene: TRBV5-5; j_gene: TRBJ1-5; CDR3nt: TGTGCCAGCAGCGGCATGCAGGGAGGCAATCAGCCCCAGCATTTT; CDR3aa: CASSGMQGGNQPQHF
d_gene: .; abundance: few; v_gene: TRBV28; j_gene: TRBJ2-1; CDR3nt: TGTGCCAGCAGCCCAAGTCTCAGAGGGGGCAATGAGCAGTTCTTC; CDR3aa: CASSPSLRGGNEQFF
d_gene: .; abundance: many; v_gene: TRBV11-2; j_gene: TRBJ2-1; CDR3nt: TGTGCCAGCAGCTCGAACGCCCCCAATGAGCAGTTCTTC; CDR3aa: CASSSNAPNEQFF
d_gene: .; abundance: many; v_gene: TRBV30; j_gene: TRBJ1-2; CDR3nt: TGTGCCTGGAGTGAATTGATGGAGGATGGCTACACCTTC; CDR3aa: CAWSELMEDGYTF
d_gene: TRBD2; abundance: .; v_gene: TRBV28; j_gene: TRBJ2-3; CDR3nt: TGTGCCAGCAGTTCCGCGGCGGGAGCCACAGATACGCAGTATTTT; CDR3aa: CASSSAAGATDTQYF
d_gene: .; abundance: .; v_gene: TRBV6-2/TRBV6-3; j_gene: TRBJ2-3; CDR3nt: TGTGCCAGCACCCCCACTCGGGGCAAGGTGGATACGCAGTATTTT; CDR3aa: CASTPTRGKVDTQYF
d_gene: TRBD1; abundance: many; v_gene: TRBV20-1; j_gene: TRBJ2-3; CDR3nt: TGCAGTGCCGAAATTTCCGGGACAGCTTACACAGATACGCAGTATTTT; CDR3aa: CSAEISGTAYTDTQYF
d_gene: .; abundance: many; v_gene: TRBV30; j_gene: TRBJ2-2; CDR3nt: TGTGCCTGGAGTCTTGTTGGCGGGGAGCTGTTTTTT; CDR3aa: CAWSLVGGELFF
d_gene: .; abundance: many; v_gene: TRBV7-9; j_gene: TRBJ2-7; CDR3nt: TGTGCCAGCAGCTTATTGGGCCAGGAGACCTACGAGCAGTACTTC; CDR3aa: CASSLLGQETYEQYF
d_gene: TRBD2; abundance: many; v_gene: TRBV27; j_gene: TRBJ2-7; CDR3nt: TGTGCCAGCCAGGGGAGTAGCGGGGTCGCCCGCTTCGGCGAGCAGTACTTC; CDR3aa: CASQGSSGVARFGEQYF
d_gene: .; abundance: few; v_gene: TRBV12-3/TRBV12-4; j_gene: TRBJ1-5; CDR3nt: TGTGCCAGCAGCCGGACACATATCAATCAGCCCCAGCATTTT; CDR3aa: CASSRTHINQPQHF
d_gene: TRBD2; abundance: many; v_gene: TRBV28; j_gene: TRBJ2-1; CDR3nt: TGTGCCAGCAGTTTATCAGCGGGAGCCTCCTACAATGAGCAGTTCTTC; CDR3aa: CASSLSAGASYNEQFF
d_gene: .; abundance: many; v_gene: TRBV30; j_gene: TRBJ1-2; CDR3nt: TGTGCCTGGGCGGGAACAGGGATTAAGGTCGATGGCTACACCTTC; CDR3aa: CAWAGTGIKVDGYTF
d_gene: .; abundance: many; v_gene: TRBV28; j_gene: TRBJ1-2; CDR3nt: TGTGCCAGCAGTTCTGGGGCCCTCACTAACTATGGCTACACCTTC; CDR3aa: CASSSGALTNYGYTF
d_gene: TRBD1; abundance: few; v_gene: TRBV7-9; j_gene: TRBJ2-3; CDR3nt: TGTGCCAGCAGTCGCGGGACAGGGGGCGTAGATACGCAGTATTTT; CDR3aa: CASSRGTGGVDTQYF
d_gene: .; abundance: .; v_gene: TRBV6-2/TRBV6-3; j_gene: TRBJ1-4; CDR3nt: TGTGCCAGCGTGACAAGCAGGAATGAAAAACTGTTTTTT; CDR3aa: CASVTSRNEKLFF
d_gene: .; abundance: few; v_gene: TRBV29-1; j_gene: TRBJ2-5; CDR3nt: TGCAGCGTTGAAGGAGTCTTGTTGGGGGAGACCCAGTACTTC; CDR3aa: CSVEGVLLGETQYF
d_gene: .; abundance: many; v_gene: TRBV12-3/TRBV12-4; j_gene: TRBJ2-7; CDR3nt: TGTGCCAGCAGTATCGACACGGGGGCAGCCCCTACCTACGAGCAGTACTTC; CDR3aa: CASSIDTGAAPTYEQYF
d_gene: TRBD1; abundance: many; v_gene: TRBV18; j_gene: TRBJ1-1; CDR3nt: TGTGCCAGCTCAGGGACAGGGGGCATCACTGAAGCTTTCTTT; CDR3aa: CASSGTGGITEAFF
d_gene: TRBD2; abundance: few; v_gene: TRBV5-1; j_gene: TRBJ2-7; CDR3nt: TGCACCAGCAGCTTGGAGCCTAGCGGCTACGAGCAGTACTTC; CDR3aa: CTSSLEPSGYEQYF
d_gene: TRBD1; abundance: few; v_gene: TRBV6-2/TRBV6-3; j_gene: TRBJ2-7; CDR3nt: TGTGCCAGCAGTTACTACTCCCCCCGCTCACAGGGGGACCCGTCCGAGCAGTACTTC; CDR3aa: CASSYYSPRSQGDPSEQYF
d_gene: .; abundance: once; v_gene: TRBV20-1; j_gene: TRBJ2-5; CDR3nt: TGCAGTGCTGCATGGGACTTGGCTCCTCTGTACCAAGAGACCCAGTACTTC; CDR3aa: CSAAWDLAPLYQETQYF
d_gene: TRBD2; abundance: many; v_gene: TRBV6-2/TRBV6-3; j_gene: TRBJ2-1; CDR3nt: TGTGCCAGCAGTGTAGCGGGAGGTTTCTATGAGCAGTTCTTC; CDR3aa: CASSVAGGFYEQFF
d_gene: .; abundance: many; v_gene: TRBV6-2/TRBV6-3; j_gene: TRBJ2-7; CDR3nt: TGTGCCAGCAGTTACTCGAGGACAGGGAGGGTCGAGCAGTACTTC; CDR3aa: CASSYSRTGRVEQYF
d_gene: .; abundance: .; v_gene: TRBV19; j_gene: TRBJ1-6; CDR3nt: TGTGCCAGACCAGGGGCCTATCTGGGGAATTCACCCCTCCACTTT; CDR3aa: CARPGAYLGNSPLHF
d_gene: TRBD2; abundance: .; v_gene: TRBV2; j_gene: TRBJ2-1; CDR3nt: TGTGCCAGCAGTGTCCGACTAGCGGCTGACAATGAGCAGTTCTTC; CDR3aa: CASSVRLAADNEQFF
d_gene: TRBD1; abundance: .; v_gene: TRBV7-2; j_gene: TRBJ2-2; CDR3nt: TGTGCCAGCAGCTTATCCGGGACAGGGACGAACACCGGGGAGCTGTTTTTT; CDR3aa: CASSLSGTGTNTGELFF
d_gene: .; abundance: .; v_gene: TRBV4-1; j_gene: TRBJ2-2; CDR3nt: TGCGCCAGCAGCCCTCCAGACGGGACGGAGAACACCGGGGAGCTGTTTTTT; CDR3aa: CASSPPDGTENTGELFF
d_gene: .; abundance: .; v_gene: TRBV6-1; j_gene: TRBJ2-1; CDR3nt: TGTGCCAGCACTGATCTACCCAGCTCCTACAATGAGCAGTTCTTC; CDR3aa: CASTDLPSSYNEQFF
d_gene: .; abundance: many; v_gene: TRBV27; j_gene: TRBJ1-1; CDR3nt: TGTGCCAGCAGTTTAATTCAGTCGAACACTGAAGCTTTCTTT; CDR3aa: CASSLIQSNTEAFF